This is a list of T cell receptor beta chains from one sample in a study of beta chain features in type 1 diabetes. The table came from immunoSEQ multiplex PCR; TCRdb's copy has only in-frame clones and leaves some out. The table lists under 450,000 clones, roughly 13% of them singletons, with under 0.04% in the top ten. The sample consisted of naive CD4+ T cells from blood. These receptors all come from a man aged 30 to 45 in good health. CDR3s include the opening cysteine and the closing phenylalanine or tryptophan. D genes are given only for firm matches. Some rows mark clone size as missing; the rest say once, few, many or name a class of expanded clone.

j_gene: TRBJ2-2
abundance: few
v_gene: TRBV7-3
d_gene: .
CDR3nt: TGTGCCAGCAGCAGAAACTTAGGGGCCGGGGAGCTGTTTTTT
CDR3aa: CASSRNLGAGELFF

j_gene: TRBJ1-2
abundance: .
v_gene: TRBV4-1
d_gene: TRBD1
CDR3nt: TGCGCCAGCCGCCATATCACCGGGACAGCTAACTATGGCTACACCTTC
CDR3aa: CASRHITGTANYGYTF

j_gene: TRBJ2-2
abundance: few
v_gene: TRBV5-6
d_gene: .
CDR3nt: TGTGCCAGCACTGTGGGCGGGGAGCTGTTTTTT
CDR3aa: CASTVGGELFF

j_gene: TRBJ1-1
abundance: few
v_gene: TRBV18
d_gene: .
CDR3nt: TGTGCCAGCTCACCAGTCAGAGAGAACACTGAAGCTTTCTTT
CDR3aa: CASSPVRENTEAFF

j_gene: TRBJ2-6
abundance: few
v_gene: TRBV7-9
d_gene: TRBD2
CDR3nt: TGTGCCAGCAGCTTAAGTGGGAGGGCCCCTGGGGCCAACGTCCTGACTTTC
CDR3aa: CASSLSGRAPGANVLTF

j_gene: TRBJ1-1
abundance: .
v_gene: TRBV30
d_gene: TRBD1
CDR3nt: TGTGCCTGTCGTCAGGGGGCGAACACTGAAGCTTTCTTT
CDR3aa: CACRQGANTEAFF

j_gene: TRBJ1-1
abundance: few
v_gene: TRBV5-4
d_gene: .
CDR3nt: TGTGCCAGCAGCGTAGCACAGAGACTGAACACTGAAGCTTTCTTT
CDR3aa: CASSVAQRLNTEAFF

j_gene: TRBJ2-7
abundance: .
v_gene: TRBV6-5
d_gene: TRBD2
CDR3nt: TGTGCCAGCAGACCTCGTACTAGCGGGGGCTACGAGCAGTACTTC
CDR3aa: CASRPRTSGGYEQYF

j_gene: TRBJ2-2
abundance: few
v_gene: TRBV13
d_gene: .
CDR3nt: TGTGCCAGCAGCTCCTCCGGGAGACTCTCCACCGGGGAGCTGTTTTTT
CDR3aa: CASSSSGRLSTGELFF

j_gene: TRBJ2-3
abundance: .
v_gene: TRBV5-4
d_gene: .
CDR3nt: TGTGCCAGCAGCTTGGTTCGGGGTCGGGACACAGATACGCAGTATTTT
CDR3aa: CASSLVRGRDTDTQYF

j_gene: TRBJ2-2
abundance: few
v_gene: TRBV19
d_gene: .
CDR3nt: TGTGCCAGCGGACAGACACGCACGGGGGAGCTGTTTTTT
CDR3aa: CASGQTRTGELFF

j_gene: TRBJ1-4
abundance: .
v_gene: TRBV25-1
d_gene: .
CDR3nt: TGTGCCAGCAGTGAGGGGGACCGTGCAACTAATGAAAAACTGTTTTTT
CDR3aa: CASSEGDRATNEKLFF

j_gene: TRBJ1-5
abundance: .
v_gene: TRBV6-6
d_gene: .
CDR3nt: TGTGCCAGCATGGAGGTCTACAATCAGCCCCAGCATTTT
CDR3aa: CASMEVYNQPQHF

j_gene: TRBJ1-1
abundance: few
v_gene: TRBV27
d_gene: .
CDR3nt: TGTGCCAGCAGTTATGCGGGGGAGAACACTGAAGCTTTCTTT
CDR3aa: CASSYAGENTEAFF

j_gene: TRBJ1-2
abundance: .
v_gene: TRBV29-1
d_gene: .
CDR3nt: TGCAGCGTTGACCGGGCTTCCCGGGTGTCCGCCTTC
CDR3aa: CSVDRASRVSAF

j_gene: TRBJ2-5
abundance: .
v_gene: TRBV5-6
d_gene: .
CDR3nt: TGTGCCAGCTATACACCGAACCAAGAGACCCAGTACTTC
CDR3aa: CASYTPNQETQYF

j_gene: TRBJ2-5
abundance: .
v_gene: TRBV27
d_gene: .
CDR3nt: TGTGCCAGCAGTTTATGGGCAGAAGAGACCCAGTACTTC
CDR3aa: CASSLWAEETQYF

j_gene: TRBJ2-5
abundance: .
v_gene: TRBV5-6
d_gene: TRBD2
CDR3nt: TGTGCCAGCAGCCGCGGGGGGAACCAAGAGACCCAGTACTTC
CDR3aa: CASSRGGNQETQYF

j_gene: TRBJ1-5
abundance: .
v_gene: TRBV30
d_gene: .
CDR3nt: TGTGCCTGGGGCCACAGGGGCAATCAGCCCCAGCATTTT
CDR3aa: CAWGHRGNQPQHF

j_gene: TRBJ2-5
abundance: few
v_gene: TRBV9
d_gene: TRBD1
CDR3nt: TGTGCCAGCAGCGTGGGGACAGGGGGCGGACAGACCCAGTACTTC
CDR3aa: CASSVGTGGGQTQYF

j_gene: TRBJ2-1
abundance: .
v_gene: TRBV11-2
d_gene: TRBD1
CDR3nt: TGTGCCAGCAGCCCAGACAGGGTGAGACACGATGAGCAGTTCTTC
CDR3aa: CASSPDRVRHDEQFF

j_gene: TRBJ2-3
abundance: .
v_gene: TRBV29-1
d_gene: .
CDR3nt: TGCAGCGTTTCCGGGGTCGCTTCAGATACGCAGTATTTT
CDR3aa: CSVSGVASDTQYF

j_gene: TRBJ2-7
abundance: few
v_gene: TRBV4-1
d_gene: TRBD2
CDR3nt: TGCGCCAGCAGCCCGGGACTACGGTTTTCCTACGAGCAGTACTTC
CDR3aa: CASSPGLRFSYEQYF

j_gene: TRBJ2-5
abundance: .
v_gene: TRBV14
d_gene: .
CDR3nt: TGTGCCAGCAGCCAAGATCAGGGAGGAGGCCCAAAGACCCAGTACTTC
CDR3aa: CASSQDQGGGPKTQYF

j_gene: TRBJ1-2
abundance: .
v_gene: TRBV14
d_gene: TRBD1
CDR3nt: TGTGCCAGCAGCGCAAGTAGGGGACAGACCTATGGCTACACCTTC
CDR3aa: CASSASRGQTYGYTF

j_gene: TRBJ2-2
abundance: .
v_gene: TRBV18
d_gene: .
CDR3nt: TGTGCCAGCTCACCACCGACGGGCGGCGGGGAGCTGTTTTTT
CDR3aa: CASSPPTGGGELFF

j_gene: TRBJ2-1
abundance: .
v_gene: TRBV10-3
d_gene: TRBD2
CDR3nt: TGTGCCATCGGAACTAGCGCCCTTTACAATGAGCAGTTCTTC
CDR3aa: CAIGTSALYNEQFF